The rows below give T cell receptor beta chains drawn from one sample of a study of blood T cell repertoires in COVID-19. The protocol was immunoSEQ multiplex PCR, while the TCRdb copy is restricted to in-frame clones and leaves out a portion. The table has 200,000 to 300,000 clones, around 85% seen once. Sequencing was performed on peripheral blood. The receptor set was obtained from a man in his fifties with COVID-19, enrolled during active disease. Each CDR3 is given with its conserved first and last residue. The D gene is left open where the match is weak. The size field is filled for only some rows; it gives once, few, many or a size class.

CDR3: CASSGGTDSYEQYF; DNA: TGTGCCAGCAGCGGGGGGACAGACTCCTACGAGCAGTACTTC; V: TRBV9; D: TRBD1; J: TRBJ2-7; size: .; length: 14
CDR3: CASSEPRDRPYEQYF; DNA: TGTGCCAGCAGCGAACCGCGGGACAGACCCTACGAGCAGTACTTC; V: TRBV7-8; D: .; J: TRBJ2-7; size: many; length: 15
CDR3: CASSSRGRTTTDTQYF; DNA: TGTGCCAGTAGTAGCAGGGGCAGGACGACGACAGATACGCAGTATTTT; V: TRBV19; D: .; J: TRBJ2-3; size: .; length: 16
CDR3: CASSSGTGTSGANVLTF; DNA: TGTGCCAGCAGTTCCGGGACAGGGACCTCTGGGGCCAACGTCCTGACTTTC; V: TRBV28; D: TRBD1; J: TRBJ2-6; size: .; length: 17
CDR3: CASSEGQLMEKLFF; DNA: TGTGCCAGCAGTGAGGGGCAGCTTATGGAAAAACTGTTTTTT; V: TRBV6-1; D: .; J: TRBJ1-4; size: .; length: 14
CDR3: CASSRDTGVTSYEQYF; DNA: TGTGCCAGCAGCCGGGATACAGGGGTCACCTCCTACGAGCAGTACTTC; V: TRBV9; D: TRBD1; J: TRBJ2-7; size: .; length: 16
CDR3: CVSSGREGQPQHF; DNA: TGTGTCAGTTCCGGGAGGGAAGGACAGCCCCAGCATTTT; V: TRBV6-5; D: .; J: TRBJ1-5; size: .; length: 13
CDR3: CAISPGLAGAGETQYF; DNA: TGTGCCATCAGCCCGGGACTAGCGGGGGCCGGAGAGACCCAGTACTTC; V: TRBV10-3; D: TRBD2; J: TRBJ2-5; size: .; length: 16
CDR3: CASETGQGNEKLFF; DNA: TGTGCCAGCGAGACGGGACAGGGTAATGAAAAACTGTTTTTT; V: TRBV7-9; D: TRBD1; J: TRBJ1-4; size: .; length: 14
CDR3: CASSSGTGWYEQYF; DNA: TGTGCCAGCAGCTCCGGGACAGGGTGGTACGAGCAGTACTTC; V: TRBV7-6; D: TRBD1; J: TRBJ2-7; size: .; length: 14
CDR3: CASSRGIQETQYF; DNA: TGCGCCAGCAGCAGGGGTATCCAAGAGACCCAGTACTTC; V: TRBV10-1; D: .; J: TRBJ2-5; size: .; length: 13
CDR3: CATSRDQGGQQTYGYTF; DNA: TGTGCCACCAGCAGAGATCAGGGGGGACAGCAAACCTATGGCTACACCTTC; V: TRBV15; D: TRBD1; J: TRBJ1-2; size: .; length: 17
CDR3: CASSLDRAVYEQYF; DNA: TGTGCCAGCAGTTTGGACAGGGCTGTCTACGAGCAGTACTTC; V: TRBV6-2/TRBV6-3; D: TRBD1; J: TRBJ2-7; size: once; length: 14
CDR3: CASETDGLAGGRCNEQFF; DNA: TGTGCCAGCGAGACTGACGGACTAGCGGGGGGGCGGTGCAATGAGCAGTTCTTC; V: TRBV27; D: TRBD2; J: TRBJ2-1; size: .; length: 18
CDR3: CASKPTGTGMYEQYF; DNA: TGTGCCAGCAAACCTACCGGGACAGGGATGTACGAGCAGTACTTC; V: TRBV6-5; D: TRBD1; J: TRBJ2-7; size: .; length: 15
CDR3: CASGDGARAGYEQYF; DNA: TGTGCCAGCGGAGACGGGGCTAGGGCGGGGTACGAGCAGTACTTC; V: TRBV6-5; D: .; J: TRBJ2-7; size: once; length: 15
CDR3: CASSLVGGAGYNEQFF; DNA: TGTGCCAGCAGCTTGGTGGGGGGGGCTGGTTACAATGAGCAGTTCTTC; V: TRBV11-2; D: .; J: TRBJ2-1; size: once; length: 16
CDR3: CASSEGGYTGELFF; DNA: TGCGCCAGCAGTGAGGGGGGGTACACCGGGGAGCTGTTTTTT; V: TRBV10-1; D: .; J: TRBJ2-2; size: .; length: 14
CDR3: CASSPGRGYTEAFF; DNA: TGTGCCAGCAGTCCAGGCAGGGGGTATACTGAAGCTTTCTTT; V: TRBV27; D: TRBD1; J: TRBJ1-1; size: .; length: 14
CDR3: CASSQSGGSGDTQYF; DNA: TGTGCCAGCAGTCAGAGCGGGGGGTCCGGAGATACGCAGTATTTT; V: TRBV6-4; D: TRBD2; J: TRBJ2-3; size: many; length: 15
CDR3: CASARYSTGELFF; DNA: TGTGCCAGCGCCCGATATAGCACCGGGGAGCTGTTTTTT; V: TRBV7-3; D: .; J: TRBJ2-2; size: .; length: 13
CDR3: CSVETANTEAFF; DNA: TGCAGCGTTGAGACAGCGAACACTGAAGCTTTCTTT; V: TRBV29-1; D: .; J: TRBJ1-1; size: .; length: 12
CDR3: CASCPDLGGEQYF; DNA: TGTGCCAGCTGCCCTGACCTAGGAGGGGAGCAGTACTTC; V: TRBV2; D: .; J: TRBJ2-7; size: few; length: 13
CDR3: CASSLGNTGRTEAFF; DNA: TGTGCCAGCAGCTTAGGGAACACAGGGCGGACTGAAGCTTTCTTT; V: TRBV11-2; D: .; J: TRBJ1-1; size: .; length: 15
CDR3: CASSFLNQPQHF; DNA: TGTGCCAGCAGTTTCCTTAATCAGCCCCAGCATTTT; V: TRBV27; D: .; J: TRBJ1-5; size: .; length: 12
CDR3: CASSPSSHRQVYEQYF; DNA: TGTGCCAGCAGTCCCTCGAGCCACCGACAGGTCTACGAGCAGTACTTC; V: TRBV6-6; D: .; J: TRBJ2-7; size: .; length: 16
CDR3: CASSLGRENTEAFF; DNA: TGTGCCAGCAGCTTAGGGAGAGAAAACACTGAAGCTTTCTTT; V: TRBV7-9; D: .; J: TRBJ1-1; size: .; length: 14
CDR3: CASSVHPSDQETQYF; DNA: TGTGCCAGCAGCGTTCACCCTAGCGACCAAGAGACCCAGTACTTC; V: TRBV9; D: .; J: TRBJ2-5; size: .; length: 15
CDR3: CASARGYEQYF; DNA: TGTGCCAGCGCTCGGGGCTACGAGCAGTACTTC; V: TRBV11-2; D: .; J: TRBJ2-7; size: .; length: 11
CDR3: CASSPWQGNTEAFF; DNA: TGTGCCAGCAGCCCGTGGCAGGGTAACACTGAAGCTTTCTTT; V: TRBV9; D: .; J: TRBJ1-1; size: .; length: 14
CDR3: CASSLDTGGSRGAFF; DNA: TGTGCCAGCAGCTTAGACACAGGGGGTAGCCGTGGGGCTTTCTTT; V: TRBV7-2; D: TRBD1; J: TRBJ1-1; size: .; length: 15
CDR3: CASSLGLAGITYEQYF; DNA: TGTGCCAGCAGCCTGGGACTAGCGGGGATAACCTACGAGCAGTACTTC; V: TRBV3-1/TRBV3-2; D: TRBD2; J: TRBJ2-7; size: .; length: 16
CDR3: CASGPTGLYGEQYF; DNA: TGTGCTAGTGGCCCAACCGGACTCTATGGGGAGCAGTACTTC; V: TRBV12-5; D: .; J: TRBJ2-7; size: .; length: 14
CDR3: CATSRDWTGLWETEAFF; DNA: TGTGCCACCAGCAGAGATTGGACAGGGCTTTGGGAGACTGAAGCTTTCTTT; V: TRBV15; D: TRBD1; J: TRBJ1-1; size: .; length: 17
CDR3: CASSRVSGAEFF; DNA: TGTGCCAGCAGCCGAGTTAGCGGGGCGGAGTTCTTC; V: TRBV3-1/TRBV3-2; D: TRBD2; J: TRBJ2-1; size: .; length: 12
CDR3: CASSYSNPGNNSPLHF; DNA: TGTGCCAGCAGTTACTCTAATCCAGGGAATAATTCACCCCTCCACTTT; V: TRBV6-5; D: .; J: TRBJ1-6; size: .; length: 16
CDR3: CSVQGAGNQPQHF; DNA: TGCAGCGTCCAGGGGGCGGGCAATCAGCCCCAGCATTTT; V: TRBV29-1; D: TRBD1; J: TRBJ1-5; size: once; length: 13
CDR3: CASRGSGITGELFF; DNA: TGTGCCAGCAGGGGTAGCGGGATCACCGGGGAGCTGTTTTTT; V: TRBV27; D: TRBD2; J: TRBJ2-2; size: .; length: 14
CDR3: CASSPTGVRIQGYTF; DNA: TGCGCCAGCAGCCCAACCGGAGTGAGGATCCAGGGCTACACCTTC; V: TRBV5-1; D: .; J: TRBJ1-2; size: .; length: 15
CDR3: CSAASGGGSYQETQYF; DNA: TGCAGCGCCGCGTCGGGCGGGGGATCTTACCAAGAGACCCAGTACTTC; V: TRBV29-1; D: TRBD2; J: TRBJ2-5; size: few; length: 16
CDR3: CASSGQGNTIYF; DNA: TGTGCCAGCTCGGGACAGGGAAACACCATATATTTT; V: TRBV6-5; D: TRBD1; J: TRBJ1-3; size: .; length: 12
CDR3: CSARDLGPYTF; DNA: TGCAGTGCTAGAGATCTGGGCCCCTACACCTTC; V: TRBV20-1; D: .; J: TRBJ1-2; size: .; length: 11
CDR3: CASSEWQGSNQPQHF; DNA: TGTGCCAGCAGTGAGTGGCAGGGTAGCAATCAGCCCCAGCATTTT; V: TRBV2; D: .; J: TRBJ1-5; size: medium-sized; length: 15
CDR3: CASSVDSGIRSYGYTF; DNA: TGTGCCAGCAGCGTAGACAGCGGGATAAGATCATATGGCTACACCTTC; V: TRBV9; D: .; J: TRBJ1-2; size: .; length: 16
CDR3: CASSLQEGTEAFF; DNA: TGTGCCAGCAGTTTACAAGAGGGCACTGAAGCTTTCTTT; V: TRBV12-3/TRBV12-4; D: .; J: TRBJ1-1; size: .; length: 13
CDR3: CASSSPSGETQYF; DNA: TGTGCCAGCAGCTCCCCGAGCGGAGAGACCCAGTACTTC; V: TRBV7-6; D: .; J: TRBJ2-5; size: .; length: 13
CDR3: CSASGRLPRTYEQYF; DNA: TGCAGTGCTAGTGGGAGGTTACCCCGTACCTACGAGCAGTACTTC; V: TRBV20-1; D: .; J: TRBJ2-7; size: .; length: 15
CDR3: CASSQDLLGTDTQYF; DNA: TGCGCCAGCAGCCAAGACCTCCTCGGCACAGATACGCAGTATTTT; V: TRBV4-3; D: .; J: TRBJ2-3; size: .; length: 15
CDR3: CSAGDSEAFF; DNA: TGCAGCGCCGGGGACAGTGAAGCTTTCTTT; V: TRBV29-1; D: TRBD1; J: TRBJ1-1; size: .; length: 10
CDR3: CASSQGWGGDEQFF; DNA: TGCGCCAGCAGCCAAGGCTGGGGGGGAGATGAGCAGTTCTTC; V: TRBV4-1; D: TRBD2; J: TRBJ2-1; size: .; length: 14
CDR3: CASSVGENYGYTF; DNA: TGTGCCAGCAGCGTAGGGGAGAACTATGGCTACACCTTC; V: TRBV9; D: .; J: TRBJ1-2; size: .; length: 13
CDR3: CASTGFNTEAFF; DNA: TGTGCCAGTACAGGGTTCAACACTGAAGCTTTCTTT; V: TRBV19; D: .; J: TRBJ1-1; size: .; length: 12
CDR3: CASSLTQGVSNQPQHF; DNA: TGTGCCAGCAGCCTCACTCAGGGTGTAAGCAATCAGCCCCAGCATTTT; V: TRBV7-9; D: .; J: TRBJ1-5; size: few; length: 16
CDR3: CASSLQRGGTDTQYF; DNA: TGTGCCAGCAGCTTACAGCGGGGGGGCACAGATACGCAGTATTTT; V: TRBV9; D: TRBD2; J: TRBJ2-3; size: .; length: 15
CDR3: CASSLVGQGGGNTIYF; DNA: TGTGCCAGCAGCTTAGTCGGACAGGGCGGAGGAAACACCATATATTTT; V: TRBV7-9; D: TRBD1; J: TRBJ1-3; size: .; length: 16
CDR3: CASSSWGRGATYEQYF; DNA: TGTGCCAGCAGCTCCTGGGGGCGAGGGGCTACCTACGAGCAGTACTTC; V: TRBV7-2; D: .; J: TRBJ2-7; size: .; length: 16
CDR3: CASSLVRDRETQYF; DNA: TGTGCCAGCAGCTTAGTCCGGGACAGAGAGACCCAGTACTTC; V: TRBV7-9; D: TRBD1; J: TRBJ2-5; size: once; length: 14
CDR3: CASSPRDKNTIYF; DNA: TGTGCCAGCAGCCCTAGGGACAAGAACACCATATATTTT; V: TRBV11-2; D: .; J: TRBJ1-3; size: .; length: 13
CDR3: CASNLRGARDNEQFF; DNA: TGTGCCAGCAACCTCCGGGGGGCCCGGGACAATGAGCAGTTCTTC; V: TRBV5-4; D: .; J: TRBJ2-1; size: .; length: 15
CDR3: CSVVNTDTQYF; DNA: TGCAGCGTTGTCAACACAGATACGCAGTATTTT; V: TRBV29-1; D: .; J: TRBJ2-3; size: .; length: 11